This TCR beta chain emerged from a study of T cells in Graves' hyperthyroidism and ophthalmopathy. The wider study: Blood from the periphery was taken at initial diagnosis, before any treatment.

Study-wide results and limits: Progression to ophthalmopathy was predicted a median of 6.5 months early.

TCR beta CDR3 region amplification was performed from RNA transcripts. HTBI primers drove first-round RT-PCR of the TCR CDR3. One entry per CDR3 protein results from TCRdb running MiXCR on the multiplex PCR reads. The sample lists around 300,000 distinct CDR3 sequences, about 15% seen once, with about 26% in the top ten. Uncontrolled infection, other autoimmune disease, pregnancy or lactation excluded patients. Used for diagnoses were clinical symptoms, serum thyroxine and TRAb, thyroid ultrasound and orbital computed tomography. The CDR3 is made up of 12 amino acids. CDR1 is MNHEY and CDR2 is SMNVEV in the germline V gene (reference sequence). Deletions cut 5 bases from V and 11 bases from J, with 12 bases between. This clonotype has just a few counts. The target antigen is unknown.

The V and J genes are TRBV27 and TRBJ1-4; D call uncertain. This sequence originates from a woman aged 30 to 39 with Graves' hyperthyroidism. The material sequenced was blood. Written as DNA, the CDR3 is TGTGCCAGCAGTCCGTACACGGGCAAACTGTTTTTT. This sequence encodes CASSPYTGKLFF.